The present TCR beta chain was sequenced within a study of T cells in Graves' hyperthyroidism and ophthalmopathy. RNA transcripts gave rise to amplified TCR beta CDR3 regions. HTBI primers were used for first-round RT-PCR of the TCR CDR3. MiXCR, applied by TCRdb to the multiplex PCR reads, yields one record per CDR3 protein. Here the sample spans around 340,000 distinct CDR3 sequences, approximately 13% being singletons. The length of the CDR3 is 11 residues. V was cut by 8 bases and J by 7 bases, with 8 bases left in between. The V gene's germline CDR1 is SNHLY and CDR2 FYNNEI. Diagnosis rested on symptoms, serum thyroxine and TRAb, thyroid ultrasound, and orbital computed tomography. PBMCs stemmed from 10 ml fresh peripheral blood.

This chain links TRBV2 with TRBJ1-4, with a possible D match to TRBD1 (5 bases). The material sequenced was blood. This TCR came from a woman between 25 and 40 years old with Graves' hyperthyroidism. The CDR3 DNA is TGTGCCAGCCGGGGCTTTGAAAAACTGTTTTTT. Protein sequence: CASRGFEKLFF.